This TCR beta chain was retrieved from a study of cytomegalovirus exposure and HLA in healthy donors. Study-level information: Approximately 200 million T cells yielded 90 million to 130 million unique TCR beta sequences in earlier analysis.

Vbeta (60) and Jbeta (13) primers were used in the PCR. Assay used: immunoSEQ multiplex PCR; TCRdb lists only in-frame clones, some missing. Seen here are 100,000 to 150,000 clones, roughly a tenth observed once, and the top ten hold 4.5% to 5%. V lost 4 bases and J lost 8, with 27 bases in between. In germline, CDR1 is SGDLS, CDR2 YYNGEE. The CDR3 extends over 17 amino acids. This sequence joins TRBV9 and TRBJ1-2, with D tentatively TRBD1 (6 bases). The sequencing sample was made of PBMCs. The TCR originated in a young woman in good health and CMV-seropositive. The CDR3 bases are TGTGCCAGCAGCCTCGTCCCTGGGACAACTTTATCGGAGGGCTACACCTTC. It codes for CASSLVPGTTLSEGYTF.